This TCR beta chain was recovered during a study of CD8+ T cells in alopecia areata. Germline V gene lookup returns CDR1 MNHEY and CDR2 SVGAGI. The CDR3 totals 14 residues. The J segment lost 8 bases and the V segment lost 5 bases, leaving 5 bases of the junction unmatched. RNA extraction and reverse transcription yielded cDNA as sequencing template. This table comes from immunoSEQ multiplex PCR, and its TCRdb copy is limited to in-frame clones, with some not included. The sample lists more than 200,000 clones, approximately 47% occurring once. Treatment meaning: oral pan-JAK inhibitor, 5-10 mg twice daily. The authors sorted CD4+ and CD8+ T cells from PBMCs.

The chain joins TRBV6-5 to TRBJ2-1; 11 positions agree with TRBD2. This TCR was recovered from a human donor with alopecia areata. The starting material was CD4+ T cells sorted from blood, obtained around week 36, from a patient treated with tofacitinib. The CDR3 DNA is TGTGCCAGCAGTCGGACTAGCGGGTTGTATGAGCAGTTCTTC. It specifies CASSRTSGLYEQFF.